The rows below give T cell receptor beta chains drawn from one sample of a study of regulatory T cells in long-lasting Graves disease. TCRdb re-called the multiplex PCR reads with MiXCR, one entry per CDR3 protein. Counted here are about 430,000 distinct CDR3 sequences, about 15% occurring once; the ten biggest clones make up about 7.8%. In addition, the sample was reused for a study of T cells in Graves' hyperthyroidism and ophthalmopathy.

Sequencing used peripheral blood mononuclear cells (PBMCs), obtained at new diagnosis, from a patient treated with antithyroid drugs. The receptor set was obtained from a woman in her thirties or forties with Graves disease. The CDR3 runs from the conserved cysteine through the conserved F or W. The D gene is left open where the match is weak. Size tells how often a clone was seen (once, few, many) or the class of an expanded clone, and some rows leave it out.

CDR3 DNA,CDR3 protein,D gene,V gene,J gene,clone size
TGTGCCAGCAGTTACCCGGGACTAGCGGGAGATGAGCAGTTCTTC,CASSYPGLAGDEQFF,TRBD2,TRBV6-5,TRBJ2-1,.
TGCGCCAGCAGCCAAGATGGGACAGGGTTTTACAATGAGCAGTTCTTC,CASSQDGTGFYNEQFF,TRBD1,TRBV4-3,TRBJ2-1,few
TGCAGCGTTGGATGGACAGGGTTAACAGATACGCAGTATTTT,CSVGWTGLTDTQYF,TRBD1,TRBV29-1,TRBJ2-3,many
TGTGCCAGCAGTTCCTCCGGACTAGCGGGAGGAAGTACCGGGGAGCTGTTTTTT,CASSSSGLAGGSTGELFF,TRBD2,TRBV27,TRBJ2-2,many
TGCAGTGCGCGTTCCGGGACAGCATACGAGCAGTACTTC,CSARSGTAYEQYF,TRBD1,TRBV20-1,TRBJ2-7,.
TGTGCCAGCAGCTTAGGTCCCGGACTCGAAAACACTGAAGCTTTCTTT,CASSLGPGLENTEAFF,.,TRBV7-2,TRBJ1-1,few
TGTGCCAGCAGCCCCCCCGGACTAGGCCGGGGAGAGCAGTACTTC,CASSPPGLGRGEQYF,TRBD2,TRBV5-4,TRBJ2-7,few
TGTGCCAGCAGTGAATCTCGCGGGAGGGCAGATACGCAGTATTTT,CASSESRGRADTQYF,TRBD2,TRBV2,TRBJ2-3,many
TGTGCCAGTAGTACTCCCGGACAGCTGTACGAGCAGTACTTC,CASSTPGQLYEQYF,.,TRBV19,TRBJ2-7,few
TGTGCCAGCAGCTTAGGCGGGACAGGGCCTGGCGACGTCGAGCAGTACTTC,CASSLGGTGPGDVEQYF,TRBD1,TRBV13,TRBJ2-7,many
TGTGCCAGCAGCTTACTAGCGGGAGAAGAGACCCAGTACTTC,CASSLLAGEETQYF,TRBD2,TRBV11-2,TRBJ2-5,many
TGTGCCAGCACTCGGACGGCTTCCTTGGTTACCCAGTACTTC,CASTRTASLVTQYF,.,TRBV28,TRBJ2-5,.
TGTGCCAGTAAGGGGGGACTAGCGGGAGCTGGAGAGACCCAGTACTTC,CASKGGLAGAGETQYF,TRBD2,TRBV19,TRBJ2-5,many
TGTGCCATCTCATTGCGGGAGGAAAGCACAGATACGCAGTATTTT,CAISLREESTDTQYF,TRBD2,TRBV10-3,TRBJ2-3,many
TGCAGTAGTAATATGGGCGGAGAGACCCAGTACTTC,CSSNMGGETQYF,.,TRBV20-1,TRBJ2-5,few
TGTGCCAGCAGTTTTCCCTCAGCGGGAGTCTATGAGCAGTACTTC,CASSFPSAGVYEQYF,TRBD2,TRBV2,TRBJ2-7,.
TGCGCCAGCAGCTTGGCCGTATCTAGCGAGGCCTACGAGCAGTACTTC,CASSLAVSSEAYEQYF,.,TRBV5-1,TRBJ2-7,few
TGTGCCAGCTCACCACGGGGACAGGGCGGCCAGCCCCAGCATTTT,CASSPRGQGGQPQHF,TRBD1,TRBV18,TRBJ1-5,.
TGTGCCAGCAGCGGGACTAGCACATTATACACAGATACGCAGTATTTT,CASSGTSTLYTDTQYF,TRBD2,TRBV27,TRBJ2-3,many
TGTGCCAGCAGTGGGAGCGGGGGCGACTACGAGCAGTACTTC,CASSGSGGDYEQYF,TRBD2,TRBV6-1,TRBJ2-7,.
TGTGCCAGCAGTGAAAGCAGGGGGCTCGATTTAAACTATGGCTACACCTTC,CASSESRGLDLNYGYTF,TRBD1,TRBV2,TRBJ1-2,.
TGTGCCAGCAGCTTAGCGGTCGGCAGCCCTCCAGAGACCCAGTACTTC,CASSLAVGSPPETQYF,.,TRBV7-2,TRBJ2-5,many
TGTGCCAGTAGTTTAAGACAGTTCTGGAACACCATATATTTT,CASSLRQFWNTIYF,.,TRBV19,TRBJ1-3,few
TGTGCCAGCAGTCCCGGCCCTACCGGGGAGCTGTTTTTT,CASSPGPTGELFF,.,TRBV28,TRBJ2-2,many
TGTGCCAGCAATGGTGGCCGGGGACTACAAGAGACCCAGTACTTC,CASNGGRGLQETQYF,TRBD2,TRBV12-3/TRBV12-4,TRBJ2-5,many
TGTGCCATCAGTGAGTCCGGGACCATCACAGATACGCAGTATTTT,CAISESGTITDTQYF,.,TRBV10-3,TRBJ2-3,few
TGTGCCAGCAGCGTGGGACAGGGTATTGTGGAGACCCAGTACTTC,CASSVGQGIVETQYF,TRBD1,TRBV9,TRBJ2-5,many
TGTGCCTGCTTCAGCGGGAGGGCTTGGGACAATGAGCAGTTCTTC,CACFSGRAWDNEQFF,.,TRBV3-2,TRBJ2-1,.
TGTGCCAGCAGCCGGACCTCCGGTACAGGGACTAACTATGGCTACACCTTC,CASSRTSGTGTNYGYTF,.,TRBV11-2,TRBJ1-2,.
TGCGCCAGCAGCCAAGATTTCTGGCGGGAAGACTTATCCCACTACGAGCAGTACTTC,CASSQDFWREDLSHYEQYF,.,TRBV4-1,TRBJ2-7,.
TGCAGTGCTGAGGGGGGGGCAGGGGGCGCGGTGATGGGGACTGAAGCTTTCTTT,CSAEGGAGGAVMGTEAFF,TRBD1,TRBV20-1,TRBJ1-1,many
TGTGCCAGCAGCCTGGGACTAGCGGGAGCCAGGGACGGGACCCAGTACTTC,CASSLGLAGARDGTQYF,TRBD2,TRBV5-6,TRBJ2-5,.
TGTGCCAGCAGCAGAGTGGGGACTAGCGGGAGTTCAGGGGAGCTGTTTTTT,CASSRVGTSGSSGELFF,TRBD2,TRBV7-3,TRBJ2-2,many
TGCGCCAGCAGCCGCCGGGACAAAAATGAAAAACTGTTTTTT,CASSRRDKNEKLFF,.,TRBV10-1,TRBJ1-4,many
TGTGCCAGCGCCATTAGGCCTAGCACAGATACGCAGTATTTT,CASAIRPSTDTQYF,.,TRBV28,TRBJ2-3,many
TGCAGCGTTGGAGATAGCGGGAGGGCCGACACCGGGGAGCTGTTTTTT,CSVGDSGRADTGELFF,TRBD2,TRBV29-1,TRBJ2-2,many
TGTGCCAGCAGTTACTTGGGGAAGCAGTACTTC,CASSYLGKQYF,.,TRBV6-5,TRBJ2-7,many
TGTGCCAGGCCGGGACAGGGGGCGTGCTATGGCTACACCTTC,CARPGQGACYGYTF,TRBD1,TRBV19,TRBJ1-2,few
TGTGCCAGCAGCTTAACGCTAGCGAGGAACGAGCAGTACTTC,CASSLTLARNEQYF,.,TRBV11-2,TRBJ2-7,many
TGTGCCAGCAGTTCCAGCTCGGAAAATGAGCAGTTCTTC,CASSSSSENEQFF,.,TRBV11-2,TRBJ2-1,many
TGTGCCAGCACACAGGGACAGAGCTACGAGCAGTACTTC,CASTQGQSYEQYF,TRBD1,TRBV2,TRBJ2-7,many
TGTGCCAGTAGGGACAGGGAGAGCCAGCCCCAGCATTTT,CASRDRESQPQHF,TRBD1,TRBV19,TRBJ1-5,many
TGTGCCAGCAGTGCGCTGGGCAGGGAGGATGAAAAACTGTTTTTT,CASSALGREDEKLFF,.,TRBV12-3/TRBV12-4,TRBJ1-4,.
TGTGCCAGCAGCTCTTTTAAGAACACCGGGGAGCTGTTTTTT,CASSSFKNTGELFF,.,TRBV11-2,TRBJ2-2,many
TGCGCCAGCAGCCAATCCCCGGCGAAGGGAAACTACGAGCAGTACTTC,CASSQSPAKGNYEQYF,.,TRBV4-1,TRBJ2-7,.